This passage covers 8 T cell receptor beta chains from one sample sequenced in a study of CD8+ T cells in alopecia areata. Investigators isolated RNA and reverse transcribed it into cDNA to act as the sequencing template. The data were produced by immunoSEQ multiplex PCR, yet TCRdb's version contains in-frame clones alone and is incomplete. The repertoire includes over 95,000 clones, 41% of them detected once, and approximately 1.5% sits in the top ten. The sequenced sample consisted of CD4+ T cells sorted from blood. Receptor source: a human donor with alopecia areata.

V and J are TRBV7-2 and TRBJ2-3; D is ambiguous. Germline V CDR1 and CDR2: SGHTA, FQGNSA. The CDR3 is 14 amino acids. Trimming cost V 5 bases and J 1 base, with 10 bases left between them. CDR3 protein: CASSQATRTDTQYF. The CDR3, as DNA: TGTGCCAGCAGCCAAGCGACTCGCACAGATACGCAGTATTTT.

J is TRBJ1-2 and V is TRBV30, with 7 bases matching TRBD1. Germline V gene lookup returns CDR1 GTSNPN and CDR2 SVGIG (reference sequence). The CDR3 totals 14 residues. Germline trimming cut 4 bases from V and 3 bases from J; bases unmatched to any gene: 8. CDR3 in DNA: TGTGCCTGGATGGGGGGACAGTCTGACTATGGCTACACCTTC. It specifies CAWMGGQSDYGYTF.

This CDR3 is CSVEWGDRIGTEAFF. CDR3 sequence (DNA): TGCAGCGTTGAATGGGGAGACAGGATAGGCACTGAAGCTTTCTTT. This sequence joins TRBV29-1 and TRBJ1-1; D may be TRBD1 (6 bases). This CDR3 region has 15 residues. V lost 2 bases and J 4 bases, leaving 17 bases between the germline ends. Germline CDR1 is SQVTM and CDR2 is ANQGSEA.

The CDR3 protein is CASSPRQGNYGYTF. The DNA of the CDR3 is TGTGCCAGCAGCCCCCGACAGGGTAACTATGGCTACACCTTC. The rearrangement links TRBV7-2 to TRBJ1-2, with TRBD1 identical over 7 bases. Germline-derived CDR1 and CDR2 are SGHTA and FQGNSA. With V trimmed by 5 bases and J by 1 base, 4 bases remained unmatched. The CDR3 has 14 residues. Filled out from reference TRBV7-2 and TRBJ1-2, the complete variable domain reads GAGVSQSPSNKVTEKGKDVELRCDPISGHTALYWYRQSLGQGLEFLIYFQGNSAPDKSGLPSDRFSAERTGGSVSTLTIQRTQQEDSAVYLCASSPRQGNYGYTFGSGTRLTVV.

CDR3 amino acids: CASSYDRGGAEAFF. DNA of the CDR3: TGTGCCAGCAGTTACGACAGGGGAGGGGCTGAAGCTTTCTTT. This chain joins TRBV6-5 and TRBJ1-1, with 8 bases lining up with TRBD1. Trimming took 2 bases from V and 6 from J; bases not matched to a gene: 5. Looked up from germline, CDR1 is MNHEY and CDR2 is SVGAGI. The CDR3 length is 14 residues.

This clone has a handful of counts. The chain employs TRBV7-6 and TRBJ2-3; the D is unclear. Looked up from germline, CDR1 is SGHVS and CDR2 is FNYEAQ. The CDR3 has 14 amino acids. With 5 bases removed from V and 2 bases from J, the gap between germline ends came to 11 bases. CDR3 sequence (DNA): TGTGCCAGCAGCCGAAATGCGGCCACAGATACGCAGTATTTT. Protein sequence: CASSRNAATDTQYF.

This clone occurred a few times. This chain joins TRBV29-1 and TRBJ2-1, with D uncertain. CDR1 and CDR2 (germline): SQVTM, ANQGSEA. V lost 4 bases to trimming and J lost 3 bases, with 7 bases between them. The CDR3 extends over 12 amino acids. The CDR3 bases are TGCAGCGTTGCGTCAAACTACAATGAGCAGTTCTTC. Amino acid sequence: CSVASNYNEQFF.

This clone occurred once. The CDR3 nucleotides are TGTGCCACCAGCAGAGATCGAGGCAGACAAGAGACCCAGTACTTC. Its protein product is CATSRDRGRQETQYF. This chain uses TRBV15 with TRBJ2-5; D is uncertain. Per germline, CDR1 LNHNV and CDR2 YYDKDF (reference sequence). The CDR3 sequence is 15 residues long. Deletions cut 0 bases from V and 2 bases from J, with 10 bases between.